This T cell receptor (beta chain) was identified during a study of identical twins. MiXCR, run by TCRdb on the 5' RACE reads, gives a single entry per CDR3 protein. The table shows roughly 250,000 distinct CDR3 sequences, with around 15% occurring only once. Trimming cost V 3 bases and J 8 bases, with 17 bases left between them. CDR3 length: 14 residues. Germline lookup yields CDR1 SGHRS and CDR2 YFSETQ. V and J are TRBV5-1 and TRBJ1-1; D is uncertain. The clonotype comes from a woman aged 18-30 years in good health. Sequencing used memory (CD45RO+) T cells sorted from blood. DNA for the CDR3: TGCGCCAGCAGCTCCGCTAGCCATCCTCGGGAAGCTTTCTTT. This gives the protein CASSSASHPREAFF.